This entry lists 8 T cell receptor beta chains sequenced from one sample in a study of shared T cell receptors in the human thymus (TCRdb year 2021). Libraries were prepared through the immunoSEQ multiplex PCR assay. TCRdb mirrors the immuneACCESS table, restricted to in-frame sequences. Some clones are absent from its copies; in checked studies, under half trace to an unresolved V gene, and the reason for the others is unknown. Here the sample has more than 300,000 clones; around 95% occur a single time. The ten largest clones represent about 0.02% of the sample. The sample was thymocytes. These receptors all stem from a human donor.

Only one count was recorded for this clone. CDR3 DNA: TGTGCCAGCTCTAACGGTTCGGGACTAGCCATCTTAAAGACCCAGTACTTC. It encodes CASSNGSGLAILKTQYF. The chain uses TRBV18 and TRBJ2-5; 9 bases map to TRBD2. Germline V gene data show CDR1 as KGHSH and CDR2 as LQKENI. Trimming cost V 6 bases and J 6 bases; bases outside gene matches: 17. CDR3 length: 17 amino acids.

J is TRBJ2-2 and V is TRBV29-1, with TRBD1 matching over 7 bases. Unmatched junction bases numbered 8, after V lost 7 bases and J lost 6 bases. The CDR3 runs 13 residues. Germline CDR1 reads SQVTM; CDR2 reads ANQGSEA. The chain's CDR3 is CSGRDSWPGELFF. The CDR3 nucleotides read TGCAGCGGCCGGGACAGTTGGCCCGGGGAGCTGTTTTTT.

The chain uses TRBV18 and TRBJ1-2; tentative D call: TRBD1 (5 bases). Germline-derived CDR1 and CDR2 are KGHSH and LQKENI. The ends were cut back, 3 bases at V and 2 bases at J, with 10 bases in the middle. CDR3 length: 14 residues. The CDR3 here is CASSPSTVNYGYTF. In nucleotides, the CDR3 is TGTGCCAGCTCACCCTCGACAGTCAACTATGGCTACACCTTC.

CDR3 loop: CASRSRIDTQYF. The CDR3 DNA follows: TGTGCCAGCCGGAGCCGAATAGATACGCAGTATTTT. The genes are TRBV2 and TRBJ2-3; no clear D. Trimming cost V 8 bases and J 5 bases, with 11 bases left between them. This CDR3 is built from 12 residues. Germline values: CDR1 SNHLY, CDR2 FYNNEI.

This clone has a single count. The gene calls are TRBV11-1 and TRBJ1-1; 11 bases fit TRBD1. Per the germline V gene, CDR1 is SGHAT and CDR2 is FQDESV (reference sequence). This CDR3 comprises 19 residues. J gave up 4 bases and V 8 bases, and 21 bases lay outside the gene matches. The CDR3 DNA follows: TGTGCCAGCTCGGGACAGGGGGGCGAGAACCGGGCAAGGGGCACTGAAGCTTTCTTT. Translated, it gives CASSGQGGENRARGTEAFF.

This sequence joins TRBV15 and TRBJ1-2; D uncertain. Germline V gene lookup returns CDR1 LNHNV and CDR2 YYDKDF (reference sequence). There are 13 residues in the CDR3. V lost 1 base to trimming and J lost 8 bases, with 11 bases between them. The CDR3 DNA is TGTGCCACCAGCAGAGTACTTTCGGGGGGCTACACCTTC. Its translation is CATSRVLSGGYTF.

This chain uses TRBV28 with TRBJ2-7, with 13 bases identical to TRBD2. Germline CDR1 MDHEN, CDR2 SYDVKM. The trim removed 7 bases at V and 0 bases at J, leaving 3 bases unmatched. CDR3 length: 15 residues. The CDR3: CASIGTSGTSYEQYF. The DNA of the CDR3 is TGTGCCAGCATAGGGACTAGCGGGACCTCCTACGAGCAGTACTTC.

V is TRBV28 and J is TRBJ1-2, with D perhaps TRBD1 (6 bases). V was trimmed by 3 bases and J by 7 bases, leaving 21 bases between them. This CDR3 contains 16 residues. The V gene's germline CDR1 is MDHEN and CDR2 SYDVKM. The CDR3 bases are TGTGCCAGCAGTTTCCTTAGGACAGACTCCCGGGGTGGCTACACCTTC. This sequence encodes CASSFLRTDSRGGYTF.